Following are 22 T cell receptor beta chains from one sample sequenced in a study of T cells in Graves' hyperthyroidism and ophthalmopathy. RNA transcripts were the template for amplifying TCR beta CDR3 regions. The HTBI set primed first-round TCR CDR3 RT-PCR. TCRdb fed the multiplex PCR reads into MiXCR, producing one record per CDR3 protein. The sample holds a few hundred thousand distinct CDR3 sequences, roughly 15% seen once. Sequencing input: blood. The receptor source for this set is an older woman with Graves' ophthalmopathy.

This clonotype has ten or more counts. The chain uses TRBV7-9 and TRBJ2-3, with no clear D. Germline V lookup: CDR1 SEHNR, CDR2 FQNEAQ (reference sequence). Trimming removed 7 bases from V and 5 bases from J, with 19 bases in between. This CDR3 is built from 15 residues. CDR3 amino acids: CASNYGDSAIDTQYF. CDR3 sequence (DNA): TGTGCCAGCAACTACGGTGACTCCGCCATAGATACGCAGTATTTT.

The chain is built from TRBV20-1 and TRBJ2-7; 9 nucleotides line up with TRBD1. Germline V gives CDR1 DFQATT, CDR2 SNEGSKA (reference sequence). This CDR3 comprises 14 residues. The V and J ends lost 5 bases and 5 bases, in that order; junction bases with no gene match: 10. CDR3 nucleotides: TGCAGTGCTTCTCCCGGGACAGGGTGCCACGAGCAGTACTTC. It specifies CSASPGTGCHEQYF.

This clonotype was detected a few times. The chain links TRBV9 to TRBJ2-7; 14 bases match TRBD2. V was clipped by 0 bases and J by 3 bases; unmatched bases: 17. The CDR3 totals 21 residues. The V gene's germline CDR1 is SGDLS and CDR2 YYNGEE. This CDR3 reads CASSVGFCPQGLAGVNYEQYF. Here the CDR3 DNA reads TGTGCCAGCAGCGTAGGATTCTGTCCTCAGGGACTAGCGGGAGTGAACTACGAGCAGTACTTC.

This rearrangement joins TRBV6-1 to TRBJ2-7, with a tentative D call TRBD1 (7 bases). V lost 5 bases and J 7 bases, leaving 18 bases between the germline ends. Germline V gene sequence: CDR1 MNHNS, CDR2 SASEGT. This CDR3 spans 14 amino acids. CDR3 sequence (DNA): TGTGCCAGCAGTACTTCCAGGGGGGTATGGGAGCAGTACTTC. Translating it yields CASSTSRGVWEQYF.

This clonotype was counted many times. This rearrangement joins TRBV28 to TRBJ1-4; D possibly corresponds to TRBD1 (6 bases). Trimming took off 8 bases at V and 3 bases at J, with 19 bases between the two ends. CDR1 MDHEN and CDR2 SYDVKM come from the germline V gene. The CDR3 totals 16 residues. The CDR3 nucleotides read TGTGCCAGCTCTCTTCCGAGGGCAGGGGCTAATGAAAAACTGTTTTTT. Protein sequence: CASSLPRAGANEKLFF.

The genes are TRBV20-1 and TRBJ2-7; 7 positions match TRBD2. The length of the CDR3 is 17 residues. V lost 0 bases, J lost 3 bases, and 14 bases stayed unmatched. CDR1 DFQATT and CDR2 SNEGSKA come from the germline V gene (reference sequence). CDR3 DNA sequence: TGCAGTGCTAGAGATGTGGGGCCTAAGCGGGATTTCTACGAGCAGTACTTC. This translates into CSARDVGPKRDFYEQYF.

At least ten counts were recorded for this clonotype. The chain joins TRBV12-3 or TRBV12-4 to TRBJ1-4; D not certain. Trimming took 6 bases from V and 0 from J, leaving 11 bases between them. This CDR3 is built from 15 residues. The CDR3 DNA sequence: TGTGCCAGCAGCATCTCGGGAGCAACTAATGAAAAACTGTTTTTT. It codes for CASSISGATNEKLFF.

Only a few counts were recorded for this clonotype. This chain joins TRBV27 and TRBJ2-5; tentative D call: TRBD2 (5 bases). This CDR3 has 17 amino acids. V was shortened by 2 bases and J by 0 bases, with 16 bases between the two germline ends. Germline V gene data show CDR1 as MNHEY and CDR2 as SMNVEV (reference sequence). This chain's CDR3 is CASSLDLCSGYQETQYF. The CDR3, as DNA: TGTGCCAGCAGTTTAGATCTTTGTTCGGGGTACCAAGAGACCCAGTACTTC.

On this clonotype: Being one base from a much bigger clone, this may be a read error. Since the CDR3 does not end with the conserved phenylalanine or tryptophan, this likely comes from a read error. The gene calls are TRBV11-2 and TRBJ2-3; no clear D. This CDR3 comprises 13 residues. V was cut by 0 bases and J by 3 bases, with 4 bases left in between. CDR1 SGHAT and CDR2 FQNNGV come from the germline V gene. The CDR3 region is CASSLERTDTQYS. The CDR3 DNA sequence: TGTGCCAGCAGCTTAGAAAGAACAGATACGCAGTATTCT.

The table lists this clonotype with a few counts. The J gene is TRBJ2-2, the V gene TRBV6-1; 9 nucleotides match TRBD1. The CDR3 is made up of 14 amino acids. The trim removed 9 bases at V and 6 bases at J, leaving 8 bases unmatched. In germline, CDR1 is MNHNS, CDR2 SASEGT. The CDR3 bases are TGTGCCAGTAAGGGACAGGGTAGCGCCGGGGAGCTGTTTTTT. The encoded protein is CASKGQGSAGELFF.

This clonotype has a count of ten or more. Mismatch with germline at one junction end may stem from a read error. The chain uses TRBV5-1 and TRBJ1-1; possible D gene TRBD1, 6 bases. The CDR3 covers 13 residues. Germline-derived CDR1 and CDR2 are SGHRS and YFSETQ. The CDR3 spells CASSLGGVTEAFF. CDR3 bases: TGTGCCAGCAGCTTAGGGGGGGTCACTGAAGCTTTCTTT.

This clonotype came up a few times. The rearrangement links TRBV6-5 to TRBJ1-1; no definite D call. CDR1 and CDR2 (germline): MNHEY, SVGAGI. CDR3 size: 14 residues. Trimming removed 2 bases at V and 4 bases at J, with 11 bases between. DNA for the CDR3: TGTGCCAGCAGTTACCGTGGGCGGGGCACTGAAGCTTTCTTT. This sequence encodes CASSYRGRGTEAFF.

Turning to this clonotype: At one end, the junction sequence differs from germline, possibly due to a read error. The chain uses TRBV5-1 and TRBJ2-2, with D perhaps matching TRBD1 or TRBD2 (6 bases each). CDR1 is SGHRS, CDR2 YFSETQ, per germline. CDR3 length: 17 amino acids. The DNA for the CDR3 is TGTGCCAGCAGCTGGGGGGCTAGCGACAAGAACACCGGGGAGCTGTTTTTT. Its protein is CASSWGASDKNTGELFF.

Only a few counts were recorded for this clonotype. CDR3 sequence: CASSQDGRGADGYTF. The CDR3 DNA reads TGCGCCAGCAGCCAAGATGGCAGGGGGGCCGATGGCTACACCTTC. The chain carries TRBV4-1 and TRBJ1-2, with 7 bases that match TRBD1. The CDR3 length is 15 residues. V trimming: 0 bases; J trimming: 6 bases; junction bases outside the gene matches: 7. From germline, CDR1 is MGHRA and CDR2 YSYEKL.

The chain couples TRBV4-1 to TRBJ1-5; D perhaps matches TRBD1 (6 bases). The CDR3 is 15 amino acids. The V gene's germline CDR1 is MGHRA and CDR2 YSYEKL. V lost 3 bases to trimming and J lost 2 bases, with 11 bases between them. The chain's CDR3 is CASSQAGEGNQPQHF. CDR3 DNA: TGCGCCAGCAGCCAGGCAGGGGAGGGCAATCAGCCCCAGCATTTT.

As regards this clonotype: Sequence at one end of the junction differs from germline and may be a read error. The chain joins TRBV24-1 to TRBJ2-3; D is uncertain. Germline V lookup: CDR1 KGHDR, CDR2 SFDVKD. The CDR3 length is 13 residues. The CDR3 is CVTRRTSTDTQYF. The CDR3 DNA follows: TGTGTCACCAGGCGAACTAGCACAGATACGCAGTATTTT.

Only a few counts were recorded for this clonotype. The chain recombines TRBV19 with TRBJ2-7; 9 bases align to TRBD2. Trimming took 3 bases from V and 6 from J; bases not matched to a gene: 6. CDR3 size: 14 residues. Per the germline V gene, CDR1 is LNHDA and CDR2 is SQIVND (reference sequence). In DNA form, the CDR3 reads TGTGCCAGTAGTATTAGCGGGAGAGGCTCCGAGCAGTACTTC. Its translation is CASSISGRGSEQYF.

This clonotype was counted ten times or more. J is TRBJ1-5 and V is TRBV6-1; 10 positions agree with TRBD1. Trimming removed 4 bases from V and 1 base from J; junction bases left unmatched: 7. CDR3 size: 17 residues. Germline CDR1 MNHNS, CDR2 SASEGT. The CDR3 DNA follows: TGTGCCAGCAGTGGACAGGGGGCAAGCGGGAGCAATCAGCCCCAGCATTTT. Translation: CASSGQGASGSNQPQHF.

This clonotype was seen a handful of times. The CDR3 region has the DNA TGCGCCAGCAGCCCCGGGACTAAAGAGACCCAGTACTTC. As protein: CASSPGTKETQYF. The J gene is TRBJ2-5, the V gene TRBV4-1; 7 positions match TRBD2. The CDR3 is 13 residues long. V shed 4 bases and J 3 bases; nucleotides not matched to a gene: 2. Germline CDR1 reads MGHRA; CDR2 reads YSYEKL.

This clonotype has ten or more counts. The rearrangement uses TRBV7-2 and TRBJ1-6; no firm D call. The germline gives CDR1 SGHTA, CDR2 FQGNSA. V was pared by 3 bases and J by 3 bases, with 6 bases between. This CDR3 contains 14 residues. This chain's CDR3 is CASSLLNYNSPLHF. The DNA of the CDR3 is TGTGCCAGCAGCTTGTTGAACTATAATTCACCCCTCCACTTT.

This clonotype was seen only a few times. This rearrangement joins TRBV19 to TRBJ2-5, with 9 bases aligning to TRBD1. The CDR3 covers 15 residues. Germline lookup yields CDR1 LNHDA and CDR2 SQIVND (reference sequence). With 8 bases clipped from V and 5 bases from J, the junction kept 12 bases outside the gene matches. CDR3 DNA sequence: TGTGCCAGTGGGTCCGGGACAGGGCCTTGGGAGACCCAGTACTTC. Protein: CASGSGTGPWETQYF. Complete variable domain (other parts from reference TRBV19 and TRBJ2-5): DGGITQSPKYLFRKEGQNVTLSCEQNLNHDAMYWYRQDPGQGLRLIYYSQIVNDFQKGDIAEGYSVSREKKESFPLTVTSAQKNPTAFYLCASGSGTGPWETQYFGPGTRLLVL.

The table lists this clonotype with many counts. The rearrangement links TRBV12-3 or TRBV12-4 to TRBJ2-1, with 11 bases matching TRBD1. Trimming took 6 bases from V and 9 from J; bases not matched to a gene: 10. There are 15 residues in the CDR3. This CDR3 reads CASRNPGQGGGEQFF. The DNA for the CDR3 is TGTGCCAGCAGAAACCCGGGACAGGGGGGTGGTGAGCAGTTCTTC.